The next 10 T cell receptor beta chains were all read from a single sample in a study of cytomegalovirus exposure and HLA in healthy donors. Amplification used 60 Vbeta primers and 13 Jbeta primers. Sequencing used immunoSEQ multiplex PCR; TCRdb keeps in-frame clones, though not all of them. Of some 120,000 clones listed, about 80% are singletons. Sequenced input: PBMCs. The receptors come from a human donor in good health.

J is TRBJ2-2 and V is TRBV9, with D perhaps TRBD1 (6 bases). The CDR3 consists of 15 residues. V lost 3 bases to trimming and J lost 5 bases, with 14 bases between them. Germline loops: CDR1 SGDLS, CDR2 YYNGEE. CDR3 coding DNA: TGTGCCAGCAGCGCCACAGGGTCGGGAACCGGGGAGCTGTTTTTT. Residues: CASSATGSGTGELFF.

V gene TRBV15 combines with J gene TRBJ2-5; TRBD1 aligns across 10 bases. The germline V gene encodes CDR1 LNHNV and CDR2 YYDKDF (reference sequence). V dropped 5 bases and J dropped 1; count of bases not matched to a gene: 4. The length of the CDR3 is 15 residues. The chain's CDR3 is CATSFGDRGQETQYF. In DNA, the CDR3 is TGTGCCACCAGCTTCGGGGACAGGGGCCAAGAGACCCAGTACTTC. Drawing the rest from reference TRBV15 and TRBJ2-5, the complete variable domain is DAMVIQNPRYQVTQFGKPVTLSCSQTLNHNVMYWYQQKSSQAPKLLFHYYDKDFNNEADTPDNFQSRRPNTSFCFLDIRSPGLGDTAMYLCATSFGDRGQETQYFGPGTRLLVL.

The DNA for the CDR3 is TGTGCCAGCAGTGGAGAGGACTATCAGCCCCAGCATTTT. Protein: CASSGEDYQPQHF. The V and J genes are TRBV6-1 and TRBJ1-5; D gene uncertain. Germline CDR1 is MNHNS and CDR2 is SASEGT. V lost 4 bases, J lost 5 bases, and 9 bases lay in between. The CDR3 length is 13 residues.

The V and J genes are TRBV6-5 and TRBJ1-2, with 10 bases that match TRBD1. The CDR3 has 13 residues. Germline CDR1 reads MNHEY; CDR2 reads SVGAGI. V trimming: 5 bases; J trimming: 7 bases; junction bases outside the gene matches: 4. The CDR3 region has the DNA TGTGCCAGCAGTGGGACAGGGGTTAGTGGCTACACCTTC. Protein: CASSGTGVSGYTF.

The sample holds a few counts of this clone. CDR3 sequence (DNA): TGTGCCAGCAGTGGGACTAGCGGGAGGGGTGAGCAGTTCTTC. Its translation is CASSGTSGRGEQFF. This chain connects TRBV2 to TRBJ2-1, with TRBD2 identical over 15 bases. The CDR3 length is 14 residues. Trimming cost V 4 bases and J 9 bases; bases outside gene matches: 1. The germline CDR1 and CDR2 sequences are SNHLY and FYNNEI. The full variable domain, in which reference TRBV2 and TRBJ2-1 provide the parts outside the CDR3, is EPEVTQTPSHQVTQMGQEVILRCVPISNHLYFYWYRQILGQKVEFLVSFYNNEISEKSEIFDDQFSVERPDGSNFTLKIRSTKLEDSAMYFCASSGTSGRGEQFFGPGTRLTVL.

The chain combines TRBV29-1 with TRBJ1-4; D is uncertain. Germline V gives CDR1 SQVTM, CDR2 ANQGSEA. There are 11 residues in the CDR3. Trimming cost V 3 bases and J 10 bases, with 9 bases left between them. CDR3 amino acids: CSVEVAGKLFF. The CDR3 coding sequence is TGCAGCGTTGAGGTCGCCGGAAAACTGTTTTTT.

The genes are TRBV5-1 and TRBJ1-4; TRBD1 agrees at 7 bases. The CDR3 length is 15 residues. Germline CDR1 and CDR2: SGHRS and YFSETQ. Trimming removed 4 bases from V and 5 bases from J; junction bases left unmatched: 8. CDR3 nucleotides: TGCGCCAGCAGCACAGGGACAGTCACCAATGAAAAACTGTTTTTT. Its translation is CASSTGTVTNEKLFF. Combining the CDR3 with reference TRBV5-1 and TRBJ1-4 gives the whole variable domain KAGVTQTPRYLIKTRGQQVTLSCSPISGHRSVSWYQQTPGQGLQFLFEYFSETQRNKGNFPGRFSGRQFSNSRSEMNVSTLELGDSALYLCASSTGTVTNEKLFFGSGTQLSVL.

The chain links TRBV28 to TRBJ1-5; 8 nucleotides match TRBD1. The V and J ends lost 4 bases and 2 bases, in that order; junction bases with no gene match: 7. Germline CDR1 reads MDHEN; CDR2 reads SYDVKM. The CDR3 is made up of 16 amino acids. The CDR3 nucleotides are TGTGCCAGCAGTTCCGGGACAGGTTTGGGCAATCAGCCCCAGCATTTT. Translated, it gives CASSSGTGLGNQPQHF.

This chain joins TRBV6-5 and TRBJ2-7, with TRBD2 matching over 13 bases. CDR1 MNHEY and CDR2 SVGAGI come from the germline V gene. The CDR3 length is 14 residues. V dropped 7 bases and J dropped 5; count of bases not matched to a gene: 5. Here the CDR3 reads CASKLAGGPDEQYF. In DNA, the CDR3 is TGTGCCAGCAAACTAGCGGGAGGGCCGGACGAGCAGTACTTC.

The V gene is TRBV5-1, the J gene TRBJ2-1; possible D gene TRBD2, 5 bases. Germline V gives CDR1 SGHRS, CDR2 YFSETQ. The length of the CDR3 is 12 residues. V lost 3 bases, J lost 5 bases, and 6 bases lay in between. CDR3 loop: CASSSGNNEQFF. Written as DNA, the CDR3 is TGCGCCAGCAGCTCGGGGAACAATGAGCAGTTCTTC.